The rows below give T cell receptor beta chains drawn from one sample of a study of T cell repertoires in cytomegalovirus infection. From the reads, TCRdb called clonotypes with MiXCR, one entry per CDR3 protein. The sample has fewer than 350,000 distinct CDR3 sequences, around 9.5% seen once. Sequencing was carried out using PBMCs. The receptors come from a human donor in good health (CMV status not recorded). Some clones in this sample may be carry-over from other donors' samples. Each CDR3 is given with its conserved first and last residue. A D gene is named only where the DNA matches it firmly. Size is stated for part of the rows, as once, few or many counts, or as a class when the clone is expanded.

v_call	clone_size	j_call	d_call	cdr3_aa	cdr3_nt
TRBV7-2	many	TRBJ1-2	TRBD1	CASSSGQGHGYTF	TGTGCCAGCAGCTCGGGACAGGGTCATGGCTACACCTTC
TRBV7-9	few	TRBJ1-1	NA	CASSLRGDEAFF	TGTGCCAGCAGCTTGCGGGGGGATGAAGCTTTCTTT
TRBV5-3	few	TRBJ2-1	NA	CASSNGQGRNEQFF	TGTGCCAGCAGCAATGGTCAGGGGCGTAATGAGCAGTTCTTC
TRBV11-2	NA	TRBJ2-3	TRBD2	CASSPLMTSGISDTQYF	TGTGCCAGCAGCCCGCTTATGACTAGCGGGATCTCAGATACGCAGTATTTT
TRBV4-2	once	TRBJ2-1	NA	CASSLKRISYNEQFF	TGTGCCAGCAGCCTTAAGCGGATCTCCTACAATGAGCAGTTCTTC
TRBV12-3/TRBV12-4	many	TRBJ2-7	NA	CASSSDSPMGEQYF	TGTGCCAGCAGTTCGGACAGCCCGATGGGCGAGCAGTACTTC
TRBV12-3/TRBV12-4	many	TRBJ1-1	TRBD1	CASSPRTGRNTEAFF	TGTGCCAGCAGTCCCCGGACAGGGAGGAACACTGAAGCTTTCTTT
TRBV7-2	many	TRBJ2-6	NA	CASSLKRSSGANVLTF	TGTGCCAGCAGCTTAAAGAGGAGTTCTGGGGCCAACGTCCTGACTTTC
TRBV7-2	many	TRBJ1-5	NA	CASSARGREDQPQHF	TGTGCCAGCAGCGCCCGGGGCAGGGAGGATCAGCCCCAGCATTTT
TRBV11-2	NA	TRBJ2-5	NA	CASTEGGTNQETQYF	TGTGCCAGCACTGAAGGGGGGACTAATCAAGAGACCCAGTACTTC
TRBV2	many	TRBJ2-1	TRBD2	CASSEAAGGQFF	TGTGCCAGCAGTGAAGCGGCGGGAGGGCAGTTCTTC
TRBV12-3/TRBV12-4	many	TRBJ1-5	TRBD1	CASSHRDRENQPQHF	TGTGCCAGCAGTCACCGGGACAGGGAAAATCAGCCCCAGCATTTT
TRBV20-1	few	TRBJ2-3	TRBD2	CSAYWTSGDTQYF	TGCAGTGCTTACTGGACTAGCGGAGATACGCAGTATTTT
TRBV18	many	TRBJ1-5	TRBD1	CASSPPGGGLSNQPQHF	TGTGCCAGCTCACCTCCCGGAGGGGGCCTAAGCAATCAGCCCCAGCATTTT
TRBV5-4	few	TRBJ2-5	NA	CASSLDIPRGTQETQYF	TGTGCCAGCAGCTTGGATATTCCGCGGGGAACCCAAGAGACCCAGTACTTC
TRBV19	few	TRBJ2-4	NA	CASSPDSYPAKNIQYF	TGTGCCAGTAGTCCGGACTCCTACCCAGCCAAAAACATTCAGTACTTC
TRBV10-3	many	TRBJ2-3	TRBD2	CAISESIAGRTDTQYF	TGTGCCATCAGTGAATCAATAGCGGGGCGGACAGATACGCAGTATTTT
TRBV5-6	many	TRBJ1-6	TRBD1	CASSFRQGLSSYNSPLHF	TGTGCCAGCAGCTTCCGACAGGGCCTAAGCTCCTATAATTCACCCCTCCACTTT
TRBV7-3	many	TRBJ2-3	NA	CASSFRGTTDTQYF	TGTGCCAGCAGCTTTCGGGGGACCACAGATACGCAGTATTTT
TRBV7-6	NA	TRBJ2-1	NA	CASGDRLLRNEQFF	TGTGCCAGCGGCGACAGGCTCCTCAGGAATGAGCAGTTCTTC
TRBV12-3/TRBV12-4	NA	TRBJ2-7	NA	CASAAARPPYEQYF	TGTGCCAGCGCCGCGGCCCGGCCGCCTTACGAGCAGTACTTC
TRBV7-2	many	TRBJ2-5	TRBD1	CASISDRLQETQYF	TGTGCCAGCATCTCGGACAGGCTACAAGAGACCCAGTACTTC
TRBV7-3	NA	TRBJ2-3	TRBD1	CASSLSGQGASDTQYF	TGTGCCAGCAGCTTATCGGGACAGGGGGCCTCAGATACGCAGTATTTT
TRBV7-2	NA	TRBJ1-4	NA	CASSLGDSEKLFF	TGTGCCAGCAGCTTAGGTGACAGTGAAAAACTGTTTTTT